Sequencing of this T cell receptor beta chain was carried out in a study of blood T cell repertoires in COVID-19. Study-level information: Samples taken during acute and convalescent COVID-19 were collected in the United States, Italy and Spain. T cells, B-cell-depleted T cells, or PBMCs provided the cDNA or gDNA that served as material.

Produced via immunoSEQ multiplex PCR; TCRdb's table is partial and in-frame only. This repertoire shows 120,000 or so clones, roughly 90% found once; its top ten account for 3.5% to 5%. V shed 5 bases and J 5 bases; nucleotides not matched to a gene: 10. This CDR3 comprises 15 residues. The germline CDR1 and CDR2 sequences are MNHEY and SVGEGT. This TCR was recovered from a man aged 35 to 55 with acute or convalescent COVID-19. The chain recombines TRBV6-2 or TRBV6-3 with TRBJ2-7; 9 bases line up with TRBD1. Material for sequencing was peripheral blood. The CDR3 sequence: CASSDRDRAVHEQYF. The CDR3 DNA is TGTGCCAGCAGTGACCGGGACAGGGCGGTCCACGAGCAGTACTTC.